This TCR beta chain comes out of a study of human T cells and chemical hapten exposure. Overall study context: From small differences in pooled library volume came most of the variation in per-sample TCR yields.

Trimming stripped 3 bases from V and 0 bases from J, with 7 bases between. The CDR3 is made up of 14 amino acids. The sample holds many counts of this clonotype. The time point here: patch test 2, 6 weeks after DPC sensitization. Noted treatment: therapeutic diphenylcyclopropenone sensitization with weekly scalp DPC. During construction of the library, unique molecular identifiers were attached to individual cDNA molecules for quantitative, reproducible TCR counting. TCRdb reprocessed the RACE reads with MiXCR, giving one entry per CDR3 protein. The sample carries tens of thousands of distinct CDR3 sequences, about 3% recorded once.

The TCR was taken from a man aged 40-49 years with alopecia areata. Some clones in this sample may be carry-over from other donors' samples. The sequencing used whole blood, collected in connection with sensitization to the hapten diphenylcyclopropenone (DPC). This chain uses TRBV12-3 or TRBV12-4 with TRBJ2-3; D is possibly TRBD2 (5 bases). The CDR3: CASSLRASTDTQYF. CDR3 sequence (DNA): TGTGCCAGCAGTTTGAGGGCTAGCACAGATACGCAGTATTTT.